One sample yielded the 6 T cell receptor beta chains listed below, sequenced in a study of T cells after yellow fever vaccination. TCRdb independently ran MiXCR on the 5' RACE reads; one entry per CDR3 protein. The sample has hundreds of thousands of distinct CDR3 sequences, roughly an eighth seen once. The sample was PBMCs, taken on the day of the yellow fever booster vaccination. The receptors were gathered from a man younger than 45 who received the YFV17D yellow fever vaccine.

There are a few counts of this clonotype. CDR3 in amino acids: CATLASFPSYEQYF. The CDR3 DNA follows: TGTGCCACCCTAGCCTCCTTTCCTAGCTACGAGCAGTACTTC. The V call is TRBV28, the J call TRBJ2-7; a possible D gene is TRBD2 (5 bases). The CDR3 has 14 amino acids. Germline V CDR1 and CDR2: MDHEN, SYDVKM. The V end was cut by 10 bases, the J end by 3 bases, with 19 bases between.

This clonotype was detected only a few times. The J gene is TRBJ2-3, the V gene TRBV5-6; TRBD1 might be the D (6 bases). Germline loops: CDR1 SGHDT, CDR2 YYEEEE. V dropped 5 bases and J dropped 5 bases, with 12 bases sitting between them. This CDR3 contains 13 residues. CDR3 sequence: CASSFTQGDTQYF. Written as DNA, the CDR3 is TGTGCCAGCAGTTTTACACAGGGAGATACGCAGTATTTT.

This clonotype was seen a few times. The DNA for the CDR3 is TGTGCCAGCACGGGGGGGGGACGGTCCTACGAGCAGTACTTC. Translating it yields CASTGGGRSYEQYF. The chain has TRBV7-9 and TRBJ2-7, with TRBD2 matching over 8 bases. CDR1 and CDR2 from the germline V gene are SEHNR and FQNEAQ (reference sequence). The CDR3 is 14 amino acids. Trimming at V came to 7 bases and at J to 1 base, leaving 6 bases not matched to a gene.

Ten or more counts support this clonotype. The chain joins TRBV12-3 or TRBV12-4 to TRBJ2-7, with 9 bases fitting TRBD1. The CDR3 sequence is 15 residues long. V lost 3 bases and J lost 2; bases outside the gene matches: 5. The CDR3 nucleotides are TGTGCCAGCAGTTTGGGGGACAGGGATACCTACGAGCAGTACTTC. It encodes CASSLGDRDTYEQYF.

This clonotype appeared many times. The chain carries TRBV9 and TRBJ2-1; 7 positions agree with TRBD2. Germline V CDR1 and CDR2: SGDLS, YYNGEE. V shed 3 bases, J shed 5 bases, and the junction held 14 bases outside the gene matches. The CDR3 spans 17 residues. The CDR3 region has the DNA TGTGCCAGCAGCGGCCCCCGGGGGAGGGACTCAGACAATGAGCAGTTCTTC. It specifies CASSGPRGRDSDNEQFF. Using reference TRBV9 and TRBJ2-1 for the parts outside the CDR3, the full variable domain is DSGVTQTPKHLITATGQRVTLRCSPRSGDLSVYWYQQSLDQGLQFLIQYYNGEERAKGNILERFSAQQFPDLHSELNLSSLELGDSALYFCASSGPRGRDSDNEQFFGPGTRLTVL.

This clonotype turned up a few times. The V and J genes are TRBV5-1 and TRBJ2-2, with D uncertain. The CDR3 sequence is 14 residues long. Germline-derived CDR1 and CDR2 are SGHRS and YFSETQ. Trimming shortened V by 2 bases and J by 3 bases, and 8 bases separated the two germline ends. CDR3 nucleotide sequence: TGCGCCAGCAGCTTCTGGTCGGACACCGGGGAGCTGTTTTTT. The encoded protein is CASSFWSDTGELFF.